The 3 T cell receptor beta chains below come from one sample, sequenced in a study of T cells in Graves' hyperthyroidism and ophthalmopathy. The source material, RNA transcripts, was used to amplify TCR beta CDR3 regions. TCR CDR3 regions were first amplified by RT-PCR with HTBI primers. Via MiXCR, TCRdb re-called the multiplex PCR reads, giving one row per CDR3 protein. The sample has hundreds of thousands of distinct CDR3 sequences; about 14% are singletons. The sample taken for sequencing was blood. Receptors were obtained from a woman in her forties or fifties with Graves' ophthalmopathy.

The CDR3 sequence: CSARGGRTFGEQFF. The DNA for the CDR3 is TGCAGTGCTAGAGGAGGGAGGACTTTCGGAGAGCAGTTCTTC. This sequence joins TRBV20-1 and TRBJ2-1, with D maybe TRBD2 (6 bases). In germline, CDR1 is DFQATT, CDR2 SNEGSKA (reference sequence). The CDR3 loop spans 14 amino acids. With 1 base removed from V and 10 bases from J, the gap between germline ends came to 17 bases.

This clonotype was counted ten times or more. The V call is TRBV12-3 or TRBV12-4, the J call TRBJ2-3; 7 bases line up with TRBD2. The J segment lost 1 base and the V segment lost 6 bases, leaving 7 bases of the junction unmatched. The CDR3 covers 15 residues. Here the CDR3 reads CASSPPSGRTDTQYF. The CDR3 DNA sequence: TGTGCCAGCAGCCCTCCTAGCGGTCGCACAGATACGCAGTATTTT.

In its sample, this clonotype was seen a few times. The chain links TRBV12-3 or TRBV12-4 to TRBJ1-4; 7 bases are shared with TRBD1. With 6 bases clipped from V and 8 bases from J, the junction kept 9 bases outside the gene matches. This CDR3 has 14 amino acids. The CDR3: CASRSTGLGEKLFF. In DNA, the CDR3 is TGTGCCAGCAGATCGACAGGGTTGGGGGAAAAACTGTTTTTT.